The next 6 T cell receptor beta chains were all read from a single sample in a study of blood T cells in healthy people across ages. It was with a sample-barcoded 5' primer and a J-beta primer mix that a second PCR of roughly 6 to 12 cycles was run. TCRdb processed the 5' RACE reads anew with MiXCR; each CDR3 protein has one entry. Of 550,000 to 800,000 distinct CDR3 sequences listed, roughly 21% are singletons. Sequenced input: blood. Source of these receptors: a man between 65 and 85 years old in good health.

The rearrangement uses TRBV11-2 and TRBJ2-5; TRBD2 matches 9 bases. Near its end, the DNA agrees better with TRBJ2-1, so the J call may be wrong. From germline, CDR1 is SGHAT and CDR2 FQNNGV. The CDR3 length is 18 residues. The CDR3 protein is CASSLGMTSGYIGNEQFF. In nucleotides, the CDR3 is TGTGCCAGCAGCTTAGGGATGACTAGCGGCTACATAGGGAATGAGCAGTTCTTC.

The CDR3 protein is CASSPGGLAAGYEQYF. In nucleotides, the CDR3 is TGCGCCAGCAGTCCGGGCGGACTAGCGGCTGGCTACGAGCAGTACTTC. This chain joins TRBV5-1 and TRBJ2-7; 10 bases line up with TRBD2. J gave up 3 bases and V 5 bases, and 11 bases lay outside the gene matches. CDR1 is SGHRS, CDR2 YFSETQ, per germline. The CDR3 spans 16 residues.

The J gene is TRBJ2-1, the V gene TRBV4-2, with TRBD2 as a possible D gene (5 bases). The J call may be faulty, since TRBJ2-7 better matches the DNA end. Germline V CDR1 and CDR2: LGHNA, YNFKEQ. The CDR3 has 16 residues. The CDR3 loop reads CASSHLAQQSSYEQYF. The DNA for the CDR3 is TGTGCCAGCAGTCATCTAGCTCAGCAAAGCTCCTACGAGCAGTACTTC.

As for this clonotype: The junction and the germline gene differ at one end; a read error may be behind it. The gene calls are TRBV29-1 and TRBJ2-5; 14 bases align to TRBD2. Germline assignment: CDR1 SQVTM and CDR2 ANQGSEA. The CDR3 spans 17 residues. DNA for the CDR3: TGTAGCGTGGGACCCGGGACTAGCGGGAGCCCCCAAGAGACCCAGTACTTC. It encodes CSVGPGTSGSPQETQYF.

This clonotype was recorded many times. The rearrangement joins TRBV28 to TRBJ1-6; tentative D call: TRBD1 (6 bases). Trimming pared 7 bases from V and 4 bases from J, leaving 14 bases between. Germline V gives CDR1 MDHEN, CDR2 SYDVKM. The CDR3 is 15 amino acids. The CDR3 sequence is CASIPDSPYNSPLHF. CDR3 nucleotide sequence: TGTGCCAGCATACCGGACAGTCCTTATAATTCACCCCTCCACTTT. The complete variable domain, with remaining parts taken from reference TRBV28 and TRBJ1-6, reads DVKVTQSSRYLVKRTGEKVFLECVQDMDHENMFWYRQDPGLGLRLIYFSYDVKMKEKGDIPEGYSVSREKKERFSLILESASTNQTSMYLCASIPDSPYNSPLHFGNGTRLTVT.

The chain has TRBV30 and TRBJ1-2; 7 positions match TRBD1. J was trimmed by 9 bases and V by 2 bases; bases with no gene match: 3. CDR1 is GTSNPN, CDR2 SVGIG, per germline (reference sequence). This CDR3 has 11 amino acids. CDR3 residues: CAWSKDRSYTF. The CDR3 bases are TGTGCCTGGAGTAAGGACAGGAGCTACACCTTC.